A single sample is the source of the 10 T cell receptor beta chains below, sequenced in a study of identical twins. TCRdb re-called the 5' RACE reads with MiXCR, one entry per CDR3 protein. This sample yields about 690,000 distinct CDR3 sequences, of which 21% are seen a single time; 4% to 4.5% belongs to the top ten. The same specimen was also included in a second study, on T cells expressing NK-cell markers.

The source material was PBMCs. These receptors came from a woman aged 18-29 years in good health.

This clonotype has a count of ten or more. J is TRBJ2-7 and V is TRBV20-1; no reliable D call. The CDR3 spans 10 residues. Trimming took off 5 bases at V and 7 bases at J, with 9 bases between the two ends. Germline values: CDR1 DFQATT, CDR2 SNEGSKA (reference sequence). The CDR3 loop is CSAVGREQYF. CDR3 nucleotide sequence: TGCAGTGCTGTAGGCCGAGAGCAGTACTTC.

This clonotype was found a few times. V usage is TRBV20-1 and J usage is TRBJ2-5; perhaps TRBD1 as D (5 bases). This CDR3 spans 13 amino acids. Trimming left V 6 bases short and J 5 bases short, with 16 bases between. Per the germline V gene, CDR1 is DFQATT and CDR2 is SNEGSKA (reference sequence). This chain's CDR3 is CSATGYVVETQYF. The CDR3 DNA follows: TGCAGTGCCACAGGTTACGTCGTGGAGACCCAGTACTTC.

CDR3 sequence: CASSVGRGSGGGYEQFF. Here the CDR3 DNA reads TGTGCCAGCAGCGTAGGAAGAGGTAGCGGAGGGGGGTATGAGCAGTTCTTC. The chain has TRBV9 and TRBJ2-1; D tentatively reads TRBD1 or TRBD2 (6 bases each). Germline V gene sequence: CDR1 SGDLS, CDR2 YYNGEE. The V end lost 0 bases, the J end lost 8 bases, and 21 bases lay between the germline ends. The CDR3 spans 17 residues.

This clonotype was observed a few times. V gene TRBV5-5 combines with J gene TRBJ2-6; no clear D. V was clipped by 0 bases and J by 2 bases, with 9 bases between them. Germline CDR1 and CDR2: SGHKS and YYEKEE (reference sequence). The CDR3 is made up of 16 amino acids. The CDR3 spells CASSLVNPTGANVLTF. As DNA, the CDR3 is TGTGCCAGCAGCTTGGTCAACCCCACTGGGGCCAACGTCCTGACTTTC. Looking up the rest from reference TRBV5-5 and TRBJ2-6 gives the full variable domain: DAGVTQSPTHLIKTRGQQVTLRCSPISGHKSVSWYQQVLGQGPQFIFQYYEKEERGRGNFPDRFSARQFPNYSSELNVNALLLGDSALYLCASSLVNPTGANVLTFGAGSRLTVL.

The table lists this clonotype with a few counts. The V and J genes are TRBV7-9 and TRBJ2-5; 8 positions agree with TRBD2. V trimming: 1 base; J trimming: 3 bases; junction bases outside the gene matches: 7. This CDR3 spans 16 amino acids. Germline V gene sequence: CDR1 SEHNR, CDR2 FQNEAQ (reference sequence). This chain's CDR3 is CASSLVQRGTKETQYF. The CDR3 DNA reads as TGTGCCAGCAGCTTAGTCCAGCGGGGGACGAAAGAGACCCAGTACTTC. Based on the CDR3 plus reference TRBV7-9 and TRBJ2-5, the full variable domain is DTGVSQNPRHKITKRGQNVTFRCDPISEHNRLYWYRQTLGQGPEFLTYFQNEAQLEKSRLLSDRFSAERPKGSFSTLEIQRTEQGDSAMYLCASSLVQRGTKETQYFGPGTRLLVL.

A few counts support this clonotype. V is TRBV7-9 and J is TRBJ1-2; 11 bases align to TRBD1. The CDR3 is made up of 17 amino acids. Trimming cost V 3 bases and J 0 bases; bases outside gene matches: 6. The germline V gene has CDR1 SEHNR and CDR2 FQNEAQ (reference sequence). The DNA for the CDR3 is TGTGCCAGCAGCTTCTGGACAGGGGGCTTCACTAACTATGGCTACACCTTC. Residues: CASSFWTGGFTNYGYTF.

This clonotype has ten or more counts. V is TRBV29-1 and J is TRBJ2-1, with 12 bases aligning to TRBD1. V trimming: 3 bases; J trimming: 6 bases; junction bases outside the gene matches: 3. Germline V gene data show CDR1 as SQVTM and CDR2 as ANQGSEA. The CDR3 loop spans 14 amino acids. In nucleotides, the CDR3 is TGCAGCGTTGAGGGGACAGGGGGCTTCAATGAGCAGTTCTTC. Its translation: CSVEGTGGFNEQFF.

This clonotype has a handful of counts. The chain recombines TRBV11-2 with TRBJ2-7; maybe TRBD1 (5 bases). The CDR3 consists of 14 residues. V lost 0 bases, J lost 5 bases, and 11 bases lay in between. From germline, CDR1 is SGHAT and CDR2 FQNNGV. As DNA, the CDR3 is TGTGCCAGCAGCTTAGATTTCAGCAGGGACGAGCAGTACTTC. Translating it yields CASSLDFSRDEQYF.

This chain uses TRBV10-3 with TRBJ1-5, with TRBD1 identical over 10 bases. The CDR3 sequence is 15 residues long. Trimming cost V 2 bases and J 4 bases; bases outside gene matches: 2. Germline V CDR1 and CDR2: ENHRY, SYGVKD. The CDR3 here is CAISEGTGVNQPQHF. CDR3 sequence (DNA): TGTGCCATCAGTGAGGGGACAGGGGTAAATCAGCCCCAGCATTTT.

In its sample, this clonotype was seen a few times. The chain carries TRBV29-1 and TRBJ2-1; D is uncertain. The CDR3 sequence is 10 residues long. The ends were cut back, 7 bases at V and 5 bases at J, with 6 bases in the middle. Germline-derived CDR1 and CDR2 are SQVTM and ANQGSEA. The CDR3 is CSGENNEQFF. CDR3 DNA: TGCAGCGGGGAAAACAATGAGCAGTTCTTC.